This is a list of T cell receptor beta chains from one sample in a study of T cell changes during pregnancy in multiple sclerosis. Assay used: immunoSEQ multiplex PCR; TCRdb lists only in-frame clones, some missing. This sample has about 89,000 clones, with 94% found just once. The sequencing here drew on peripheral blood, taken in the third trimester of pregnancy. The receptors stem from a female donor with multiple sclerosis, enrolled in a pregnancy study. The CDR3 runs from the conserved cysteine through the conserved F or W. A D gene is named only where the DNA matches it firmly. Not every row has a clone size; where given, it reads once, few, many or a size class.

cdr3_nt cdr3_aa d_call j_call v_call clone_size
TGTGCCAGCTCACCCGGGACAGGTTATGGCTACACCTTC CASSPGTGYGYTF TRBD1 TRBJ1-2 TRBV18 -
TGTGCCAGCAGTTTATTGGGCGGGAGGGCCGGTGAGCAGTTCTTC CASSLLGGRAGEQFF TRBD2 TRBJ2-1 TRBV27 -
TGTGCCACCACATCAGCGATCTACGAGCAGTACTTC CATTSAIYEQYF - TRBJ2-7 TRBV19 -
TGCGCCAGCAGCTTAGGACTAGCGGATTACAATGAGCAGTTCTTC CASSLGLADYNEQFF TRBD2 TRBJ2-1 TRBV5-1 -
TGTGCCAGCAGCGTAGGACAGATGAACACTGAAGCTTTCTTT CASSVGQMNTEAFF - TRBJ1-1 TRBV9 -
TGTGCCAGCAGCCAAGCTCTTAGATCTGGTATTTTGTCGGGACTAGCGGGGGGCAATGAGCAGTTCTTC CASSQALRSGILSGLAGGNEQFF TRBD2 TRBJ2-1 TRBV4-2 -
TGTGCCAGCAGCGCACAACAGGGGTCGATCTCCGAGCAGTACTTC CASSAQQGSISEQYF TRBD1 TRBJ2-7 TRBV27 -
TGTGCCAGCAGTTTTTCAGGGGGTGGTCAGCCCCAGCATTTT CASSFSGGGQPQHF TRBD1 TRBJ1-5 TRBV27 -
TGTGCCAGTAGTCTGGGACAGGGGAACACTGAAGCTTTCTTT CASSLGQGNTEAFF TRBD1 TRBJ1-1 TRBV19 -
TGCAGCGCCAAATACAATGAGCAGTTCTTC CSAKYNEQFF - TRBJ2-1 TRBV29-1 -
TGTGCCAGCAGTGATGGCCCTTGGGAGACCCAGTACTTC CASSDGPWETQYF - TRBJ2-5 TRBV6-1 -
TGTGCCAGCAGCTCTGGGACAGGGGGGGACGAGCAGTACTTC CASSSGTGGDEQYF TRBD1 TRBJ2-7 TRBV7-6 -
TGTGCCAGCAGATCTGCCGGGACTGCCTCCTACAATGAGCAGTTCTTC CASRSAGTASYNEQFF - TRBJ2-1 TRBV11-2 -
TGTGCCAGCAGTTTACGGGGAGGCACCATATATTTT CASSLRGGTIYF - TRBJ1-3 TRBV28 -
TGCGCCAGCAGCCAAGATCGAACGGGAGCGTTCAATGAGCAGTTCTTC CASSQDRTGAFNEQFF - TRBJ2-1 TRBV4-1 -
TGTGCCAGTAGTATAGATCGTGGGGGAGGGATGGTAGGGAATCAGCCCCAGCATTTT CASSIDRGGGMVGNQPQHF - TRBJ1-5 TRBV19 -
TGTGCCAGCAGTGAAGGGGGACTAGGGGGCGCCGGGGAGCTGTTTTTT CASSEGGLGGAGELFF - TRBJ2-2 TRBV2 -
TGTGCCAGCAGCTACACCGGACTAGCGTCGCGGACAATAGTTGGTGGTGATCAGTACTTC CASSYTGLASRTIVGGDQYF TRBD2 TRBJ2-5 TRBV27 -
TGTGCCAGCAGCTTAACTCGTCGGAGCGGAACCTACGAGCAGTACTTC CASSLTRRSGTYEQYF - TRBJ2-7 TRBV7-9 once
TGTGCCAGCAGTGTTGAGGTCGGAGTGAACACTGAAGCTTTCTTT CASSVEVGVNTEAFF - TRBJ1-1 TRBV6-1 -
TGTGCCAGCAGCCTAACGGACAGGGGTTACGAGCAGTACTTC CASSLTDRGYEQYF TRBD1 TRBJ2-7 TRBV11-2 -
TGTGCCAGCAGAGGCCGCGGACTAGCCCGCAATGAGCAGTTCTTC CASRGRGLARNEQFF TRBD2 TRBJ2-1 TRBV6-5 -
TGTGCCAGCAGCGGGGGACTACCAGTAGGGGGGGAGCTGTTTTTT CASSGGLPVGGELFF TRBD2 TRBJ2-2 TRBV5-4 -
TGTGCCAGCAGCTTAGGACAGATAGGAAACACCATATATTTT CASSLGQIGNTIYF - TRBJ1-3 TRBV7-2 -
TGTGCCAGCAGTGTAGAACAGAACACAGATACGCAGTATTTT CASSVEQNTDTQYF - TRBJ2-3 TRBV6-4 -
TGTGCCAGCAGCTTACTTATTACTAGCGGGAGGTACACCGGGGAGCTGTTTTTT CASSLLITSGRYTGELFF TRBD2 TRBJ2-2 TRBV7-8 -
TGTGCCAGCAGCCGAGGGTATGGCTACACCTTC CASSRGYGYTF - TRBJ1-2 TRBV9 -
TGTGCCAGCAGCGTATCGAGGACAGGGCAAGAGACCCAGTACTTC CASSVSRTGQETQYF TRBD1 TRBJ2-5 TRBV7-3 -
TGTGCCAGCAGTTACAGTAGGACAGGGACCGAGCAGTACTTC CASSYSRTGTEQYF TRBD1 TRBJ2-7 TRBV6-5 -
TGTGCCAGCAGTGGGTGGACTAGCGGGTCCCTTAATGAGCAGTTCTTC CASSGWTSGSLNEQFF TRBD2 TRBJ2-1 TRBV25-1 -
TGTGCCAGCTCACCGGTCGGTTCTAGCACAGATACGCAGTATTTT CASSPVGSSTDTQYF - TRBJ2-3 TRBV18 -
TGTGCCAGTACCGCCCAGGTCGGCTCCTACGAGCAGTACTTC CASTAQVGSYEQYF - TRBJ2-7 TRBV19 few
TGTGCCAGCAGTTTTTCGACAGGGGACACCTTCTACGAGCAGTACTTC CASSFSTGDTFYEQYF TRBD1 TRBJ2-7 TRBV27 -
TGTGCCAGCAGTTTGGGACAGGGGGGAAGCACTGAAGCTTTCTTT CASSLGQGGSTEAFF TRBD1 TRBJ1-1 TRBV28 -
TGTGCCAGCAGCCGCGGGGGCAGAAACACTGAAGCTTTCTTT CASSRGGRNTEAFF - TRBJ1-1 TRBV7-2 -
TGTGCCAGCAGTGAGGCACAGACCTACGAGCAGTACTTC CASSEAQTYEQYF - TRBJ2-7 TRBV6-1 -
TGCGCCAGCGGCCAAGAATCTCAGAAAAATGAGCAGTTCTTC CASGQESQKNEQFF - TRBJ2-1 TRBV4-1 -
TGCGCCAGCGCCTCTAGCGGAGTTTACAATGAGCAGTTCTTC CASASSGVYNEQFF TRBD2 TRBJ2-1 TRBV5-1 -
TGCAGCGTTGTACTAGCGGGAGAGACCCAGTACTTC CSVVLAGETQYF TRBD2 TRBJ2-5 TRBV29-1 -
TGTGCCAGCAGTTTACAGGGATCCATCGACGAGCAGTACTTC CASSLQGSIDEQYF - TRBJ2-7 TRBV27 -
TGCGCCAGCAGCGGAAACAGGGGGCCGGGGACAGATACGCAGTATTTT CASSGNRGPGTDTQYF TRBD1 TRBJ2-3 TRBV4-3 few